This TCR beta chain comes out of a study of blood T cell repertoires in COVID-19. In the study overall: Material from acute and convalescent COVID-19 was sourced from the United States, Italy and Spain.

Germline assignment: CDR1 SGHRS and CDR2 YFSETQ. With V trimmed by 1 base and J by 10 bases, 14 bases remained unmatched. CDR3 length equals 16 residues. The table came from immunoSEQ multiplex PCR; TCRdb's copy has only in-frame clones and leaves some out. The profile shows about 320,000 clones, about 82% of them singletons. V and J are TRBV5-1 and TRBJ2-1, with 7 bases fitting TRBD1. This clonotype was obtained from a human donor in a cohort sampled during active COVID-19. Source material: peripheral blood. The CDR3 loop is CASSLYGDSTFGEQFF. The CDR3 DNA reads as TGCGCCAGCAGCTTGTACGGGGACAGCACTTTCGGGGAGCAGTTCTTC.